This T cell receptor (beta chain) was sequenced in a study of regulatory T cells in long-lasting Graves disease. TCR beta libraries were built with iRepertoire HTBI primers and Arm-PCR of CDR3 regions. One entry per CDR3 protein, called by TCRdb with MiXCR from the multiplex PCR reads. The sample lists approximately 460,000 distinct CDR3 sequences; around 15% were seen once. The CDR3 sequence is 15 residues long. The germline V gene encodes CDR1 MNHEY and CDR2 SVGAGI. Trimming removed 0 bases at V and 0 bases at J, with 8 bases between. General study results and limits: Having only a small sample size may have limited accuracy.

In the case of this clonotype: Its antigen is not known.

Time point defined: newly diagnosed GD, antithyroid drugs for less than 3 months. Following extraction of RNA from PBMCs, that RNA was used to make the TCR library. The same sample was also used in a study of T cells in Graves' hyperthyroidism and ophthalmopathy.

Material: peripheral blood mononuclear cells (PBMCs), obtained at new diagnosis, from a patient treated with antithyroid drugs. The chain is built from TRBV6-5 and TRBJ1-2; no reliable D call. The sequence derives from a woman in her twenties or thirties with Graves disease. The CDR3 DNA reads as TGTGCCAGCAGTTACTCGGGAACAGCTAACTATGGCTACACCTTC. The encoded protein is CASSYSGTANYGYTF.